These T cell receptor beta chains were read from a single sample in a study of blood T cell repertoires in COVID-19. The protocol was immunoSEQ multiplex PCR, while the TCRdb copy is restricted to in-frame clones and leaves out a portion. The sample yields tens of thousands of clones, about 88% seen once. The sequencing sample was made of peripheral blood. The source of these receptors is a human donor in a cohort sampled during active COVID-19. Both conserved end residues are part of each CDR3.

CDR3 length: 13
J gene: TRBJ2-7
V gene: TRBV19
CDR3 protein: CASRSTGTYEQYF

CDR3 length: 17
J gene: TRBJ1-6
V gene: TRBV5-1
CDR3 protein: CASSLSGRQGYNSPLHF

CDR3 length: 13
J gene: TRBJ2-5
V gene: TRBV5-1
CDR3 protein: CASRSGTAETQYF

CDR3 length: 15
J gene: TRBJ2-1
V gene: TRBV5-1
CDR3 protein: CASSFMEFSYNEQFF

CDR3 length: 12
J gene: TRBJ1-6
V gene: TRBV30
CDR3 protein: CAWSPQDSPLHF

CDR3 length: 20
J gene: TRBJ2-6
V gene: TRBV7-8
CDR3 protein: CASSLEGLAGALRGANVLTF

CDR3 length: 15
J gene: TRBJ1-4
V gene: TRBV4-2
CDR3 protein: CASSPFTGNQEKLFF

CDR3 length: 15
J gene: TRBJ1-3
V gene: TRBV25-1
CDR3 protein: CASSGGGYSGNTIYF

CDR3 length: 16
J gene: TRBJ2-7
V gene: TRBV11-3
CDR3 protein: CASSLDLEGGGYEQYF

CDR3 length: 15
J gene: TRBJ1-4
V gene: TRBV5-4
CDR3 protein: CASSLEQGTNEKLFF

CDR3 length: 18
J gene: TRBJ2-3
V gene: TRBV11-2
CDR3 protein: CASSLVLGRGPRGDTQYF

CDR3 length: 17
J gene: TRBJ1-3
V gene: TRBV28
CDR3 protein: CASSTRGGGFEGNTIYF

CDR3 length: 16
J gene: TRBJ2-1
V gene: TRBV5-4
CDR3 protein: CASSLPTSGGVNEQFF

CDR3 length: 14
J gene: TRBJ1-6
V gene: TRBV6-6
CDR3 protein: CASSDPYRNSPLHF

CDR3 length: 15
J gene: TRBJ2-3
V gene: TRBV28
CDR3 protein: CASSPGLAPTDTQYF

CDR3 length: 12
J gene: TRBJ2-1
V gene: TRBV9
CDR3 protein: CASSAIHDEQFF

CDR3 length: 12
J gene: TRBJ2-7
V gene: TRBV6-5
CDR3 protein: CASSRDSLLIYF

CDR3 length: 13
J gene: TRBJ1-4
V gene: TRBV7-8
CDR3 protein: CASSRGEGEKLFF

CDR3 length: 15
J gene: TRBJ2-3
V gene: TRBV9
CDR3 protein: CASSPGIRGTDTQYF

CDR3 length: 13
J gene: TRBJ2-1
V gene: TRBV5-1
CDR3 protein: CASIPSGYNEQFF

CDR3 length: 16
J gene: TRBJ2-7
V gene: TRBV5-1
CDR3 protein: CASSLETGPPYYEQYF

CDR3 length: 18
J gene: TRBJ2-5
V gene: TRBV3-1/TRBV3-2
CDR3 protein: CASSHFSTWVNGEETQYF

CDR3 length: 13
J gene: TRBJ2-1
V gene: TRBV24-1
CDR3 protein: CAPRAGAYNEQFF

CDR3 length: 14
J gene: TRBJ1-2
V gene: TRBV5-1
CDR3 protein: CASANGRGGDGYTF

CDR3 length: 12
J gene: TRBJ2-1
V gene: TRBV25-1
CDR3 protein: CASSEYGNEQFF

CDR3 length: 16
J gene: TRBJ1-6
V gene: TRBV6-5
CDR3 protein: CASSYSKIAPNSPLHF

CDR3 length: 16
J gene: TRBJ2-7
V gene: TRBV6-2/TRBV6-3
CDR3 protein: CASSPLSGKSSYEQYF

CDR3 length: 16
J gene: TRBJ2-2
V gene: TRBV5-1
CDR3 protein: CASRPELGSGTGELFF

CDR3 length: 14
J gene: TRBJ1-2
V gene: TRBV27
CDR3 protein: CASSPSRDRGGYTF

CDR3 length: 15
J gene: TRBJ2-7
V gene: TRBV5-1
CDR3 protein: CATYPGTGVSYEQYF

CDR3 length: 15
J gene: TRBJ2-7
V gene: TRBV9
CDR3 protein: CASSPSGGSSYEQYF

CDR3 length: 16
J gene: TRBJ2-4
V gene: TRBV4-2
CDR3 protein: CASSQEGSGGVNIQYF

CDR3 length: 14
J gene: TRBJ1-6
V gene: TRBV13
CDR3 protein: CASRWDRENSPLHF

CDR3 length: 14
J gene: TRBJ1-6
V gene: TRBV3-1/TRBV3-2
CDR3 protein: CASRRGQDNSPLHF

CDR3 length: 18
J gene: TRBJ2-7
V gene: TRBV7-2
CDR3 protein: CASSLPPVDRVPNYEQYF

CDR3 length: 15
J gene: TRBJ1-1
V gene: TRBV10-3
CDR3 protein: CAISESTRGFTEAFF

CDR3 length: 13
J gene: TRBJ1-1
V gene: TRBV19
CDR3 protein: CASRGQGLPEAFF

CDR3 length: 16
J gene: TRBJ1-3
V gene: TRBV7-2
CDR3 protein: CASSLPSGSSGNTIYF

CDR3 length: 13
J gene: TRBJ1-5
V gene: TRBV18
CDR3 protein: CASSRHSDQPQHF

CDR3 length: 15
J gene: TRBJ2-7
V gene: TRBV15
CDR3 protein: CATSLGLAGAYEQYF

CDR3 length: 15
J gene: TRBJ1-2
V gene: TRBV18
CDR3 protein: CASSPSEVRVYGYTF

CDR3 length: 14
J gene: TRBJ2-7
V gene: TRBV6-5
CDR3 protein: CASRLQGMTGEQYF

CDR3 length: 15
J gene: TRBJ2-2
V gene: TRBV12-5
CDR3 protein: CASGWLAGGTGELFF

CDR3 length: 14
J gene: TRBJ1-5
V gene: TRBV7-2
CDR3 protein: CASSLDSLGQPQHF

CDR3 length: 15
J gene: TRBJ2-3
V gene: TRBV11-1
CDR3 protein: CASSGGQTITDTQYF